The T cell receptor beta chain described here comes from a study of CD8 T cells in ankylosing spondylitis. CDR3 size: 16 residues. Trimming removed 2 bases from V and 8 bases from J; junction bases left unmatched: 8. TCRdb ran MiXCR on the 5' RACE reads and lists one entry per CDR3 protein. In the table there are about 140,000 distinct CDR3 sequences, over 10% of which are singletons. The chain recombines TRBV12-3 or TRBV12-4 with TRBJ2-2; 10 bases match TRBD2. Sample: blood, either unsorted or a sorted T cell fraction (not recorded which). The receptor was isolated from a female donor with ankylosing spondylitis or in good health (not recorded which). The CDR3 sequence is CASSLRAGGNKGELFF. The CDR3 DNA reads TGTGCCAGCAGTTTACGAGCGGGAGGGAATAAGGGGGAGCTGTTTTTT.